A selection of T cell receptor beta chains follows, all from one sample in a study of radiotherapy plus CTLA-4 blockade in lung cancer. Generated by immunoSEQ multiplex PCR, the TCRdb table keeps only in-frame clones and is missing some. The sample holds about 28,000 clones, approximately 78% seen once. This material consisted of peripheral blood, taken from a patient treated with radiotherapy plus ipilimumab. The receptors originated from a human donor with non-small cell lung cancer who had stable disease on radiotherapy plus ipilimumab. Each CDR3 is given without its conserved first and last residue.

>TRBJ2-7|TRBV7-2|13
ASRERQGSSYEQY
>TRBJ2-4|TRBV11-2|15
ASSLDRRDFGKNIQY
>TRBJ2-1|TRBV5-1|13
ASSPYSSLNNEQF
>TRBJ1-5|TRBV27|12
ASIQGQSNQPQH
>TRBJ2-1|TRBV10-1|10
ASSEGGNEQF
>TRBJ1-5|TRBV18|13
ASSPVGMGNQPQH
>TRBJ2-7|TRBV9|14
ASSVGVRTGAYEQY
>TRBJ2-3|TRBV14|13
ASSLGVLSTDTQY
>TRBJ2-6|TRBV7-9|16
ASPPDRGNSLGANVLT
>TRBJ1-1|TRBV18|12
ASSPQVENTEAF
>TRBJ1-6|TRBV5-1|12
ASSLGTGNSPLH
>TRBJ1-4|TRBV19|10
ASSIAEEKLF
>TRBJ2-1|TRBV7-2|11
ASSYLDGHEQF
>TRBJ1-2|TRBV27|13
ASSLAWGPNYGYT
>TRBJ1-5|TRBV7-9|14
ASSLFTGSSNQPQH
>TRBJ1-2|TRBV6-5|11
ASSEAPGKGYT
>TRBJ2-7|TRBV6-5|13
ASSYGQSGTYEQY
>TRBJ2-5|TRBV6-1|12
ASSVMTGGETQY
>TRBJ2-2|TRBV7-2|12
ASSQTVNTGELF
>TRBJ1-3|TRBV29-1|12
SVEPDSSGNTIY
>TRBJ1-1|TRBV7-8|12
ASSFNRGRTEAF
>TRBJ2-7|TRBV4-3|11
ASSLEASYEQY
>TRBJ2-5|TRBV18|10
ASSPDQETQY
>TRBJ2-1|TRBV7-3|12
ASSPGGLAVEQF
>TRBJ2-5|TRBV7-9|15
ASSLGGTSTTQETQY
>TRBJ2-3|TRBV4-2|15
ASSQSASGGAADTQY
>TRBJ1-3|TRBV7-9|10
ASSLSGNTIY
>TRBJ1-1|TRBV30|13
AWSSDRGINTEAF
>TRBJ1-5|TRBV19|12
ASNGRDRERPQH
>TRBJ1-1|TRBV7-2|11
ASSLGGTTEAF
>TRBJ2-3|TRBV6-5|11
ASRSRPTDTQY
>TRBJ1-2|TRBV5-1|12
ASSLGQGLGGYT
>TRBJ1-5|TRBV2|12
ASSERSGIQPQH
>TRBJ2-2|TRBV14|15
ASSQGWRTLNTGELF
>TRBJ2-1|TRBV19|16
ASSIEASGGSYHNEQF
>TRBJ1-1|TRBV5-1|11
ASSLAEGTEAF